A single T cell receptor (beta chain) is shown here with its context. The data belong to a study of cytomegalovirus exposure and HLA in healthy donors. The PCR was carried out with 60 Vbeta primers and 13 Jbeta primers. This table comes from immunoSEQ multiplex PCR, and its TCRdb copy is limited to in-frame clones, with some not included. This table holds approximately 150,000 clones, 70% to 80% found once. The receptor was derived from a woman between 25 and 40 years old in good health and CMV-seropositive. Sequences were obtained from PBMCs.

CDR3 nucleotide sequence: TGTGCCAGCAGCTCCCAGGGGGCGAGCAATGAGCAGTTCTTC. It specifies CASSSQGASNEQFF. The chain has TRBV7-3 and TRBJ2-1, with 8 bases matching TRBD1. The V segment lost 4 bases and the J segment 6 bases; nucleotides outside the gene matches: 5. CDR3 length: 14 residues. Germline lookup yields CDR1 SGHTA and CDR2 FQGTGA.